The 9 T cell receptor beta chains below come from one sample, sequenced in a study of T cell responses to AZD1222 COVID-19 vaccine. Some clones are missing from TCRdb's copy, which holds only in-frame ones; the method was immunoSEQ multiplex PCR. The sample shows roughly 180,000 clones, approximately 91% of them seen only once. Sample: peripheral blood, taken on day 0 of AZD1222 vaccination. The origin of the receptors is an adult in good health.

The V call is TRBV30, the J call TRBJ1-2, with TRBD1 matching 7 bases. CDR3 length: 12 residues. The germline V gene has CDR1 GTSNPN and CDR2 SVGIG (reference sequence). V gave up 5 bases and J gave up 7 bases; unmatched junction bases: 7. The CDR3 DNA follows: TGTGCCTGGCCCCAGGGGGGCGGTGGCTACACCTTC. Protein: CAWPQGGGGYTF.

This clone was detected once. This chain links TRBV14 with TRBJ2-7, with 11 bases identical to TRBD2. CDR3 length equals 16 residues. Unmatched junction bases numbered 5, after V lost 1 base and J lost 3 bases. In germline, CDR1 is SGHDN, CDR2 FVKESK. DNA of the CDR3: TGTGCCAGCAGCCAAGTTGTAACTAGCGGGAGCTACGAGCAGTACTTC. Translated, it gives CASSQVVTSGSYEQYF.

CDR3 DNA sequence: TGTGCCAGCAGTCCTGGGGCCGGATTGTCTGGGGCCAACGTCCTGACTTTC. Translated: CASSPGAGLSGANVLTF. V and J are TRBV27 and TRBJ2-6; perhaps TRBD1 as D (5 bases). The CDR3 spans 17 residues. V dropped 5 bases and J dropped 1 base, with 15 bases sitting between them. The germline gives CDR1 MNHEY, CDR2 SMNVEV (reference sequence).

The gene calls are TRBV7-8 and TRBJ2-2; D is unresolved. V lost 7 bases and J 4 bases, leaving 16 bases between the germline ends. Germline V gene lookup returns CDR1 SGHVS and CDR2 FQNEAQ. This CDR3 has 15 residues. CDR3 sequence (DNA): TGTGCCAGCACCCCAACCCGAAGGGCCACCGGGGAGCTGTTTTTT. This encodes CASTPTRRATGELFF.

V gene TRBV28 combines with J gene TRBJ1-1; 8 nucleotides agree with TRBD1. J gave up 1 base and V 10 bases, and 2 bases lay outside the gene matches. Germline lookup yields CDR1 MDHEN and CDR2 SYDVKM. This CDR3 is built from 12 residues. The CDR3 sequence: CATGGWNTEAFF. The CDR3 DNA follows: TGTGCCACAGGGGGCTGGAACACTGAAGCTTTCTTT. Supplemented by reference TRBV28 and TRBJ1-1, the full variable domain reads DVKVTQSSRYLVKRTGEKVFLECVQDMDHENMFWYRQDPGLGLRLIYFSYDVKMKEKGDIPEGYSVSREKKERFSLILESASTNQTSMYLCATGGWNTEAFFGQGTRLTVV.

The chain joins TRBV7-2 to TRBJ1-5; no definite D call. V lost 5 bases to trimming and J lost 1 base, with 9 bases between them. This CDR3 has 14 amino acids. CDR1 is SGHTA and CDR2 is FQGNSA in the germline V gene. In DNA form, the CDR3 reads TGTGCCAGCAGCCCAACGGGGAGCAATCAGCCCCAGCATTTT. Translating it yields CASSPTGSNQPQHF. Using reference TRBV7-2 and TRBJ1-5 for the parts outside the CDR3, the full variable domain is GAGVSQSPSNKVTEKGKDVELRCDPISGHTALYWYRQSLGQGLEFLIYFQGNSAPDKSGLPSDRFSAERTGGSVSTLTIQRTQQEDSAVYLCASSPTGSNQPQHFGDGTRLSIL.

This chain connects TRBV11-3 to TRBJ2-7; D may be TRBD1 or TRBD2 (5 bases each). This CDR3 has 14 residues. Germline assignment: CDR1 SGHNT and CDR2 YENEEA. The V end lost 6 bases, the J end lost 5 bases, and 17 bases lay between the germline ends. The CDR3 here is CASRLGPLSDEQYF. The DNA of the CDR3 is TGTGCCAGCAGGCTGGGACCTCTTAGTGACGAGCAGTACTTC.

The chain recombines TRBV2 with TRBJ2-5, with 8 bases identical to TRBD2. V was clipped by 5 bases and J by 0 bases; unmatched bases: 8. This CDR3 region has 16 residues. Per the germline V gene, CDR1 is SNHLY and CDR2 is FYNNEI. CDR3 residues: CASSPRKLADQETQYF. The DNA of the CDR3 is TGTGCCAGCAGTCCTAGAAAACTAGCGGACCAAGAGACCCAGTACTTC.

The V and J genes are TRBV16 and TRBJ1-2; 7 nucleotides line up with TRBD1. With V trimmed by 4 bases and J by 7 bases, 6 bases remained unmatched. Germline V gives CDR1 KGHSY, CDR2 FQNENV. CDR3 size: 13 residues. The CDR3 nucleotides are TGTGCCAGCAGCCGGCAGGGGGAAAGTGGCTACACCTTC. Translating it yields CASSRQGESGYTF.